The sequence of this TCR beta chain was determined in a study of T cell responses to AZD1222 COVID-19 vaccine. Points from the study as a whole: Just a handful of AZD1222 recipients tested seropositive at baseline. Nearly half of spike-specific TCRs reportedly target variant regions that are unmutated in the B.1.351 and B.1.1.7 variants. In a largely white British group with more females than males, clonal diversity was possibly underestimated.

Assay used: immunoSEQ multiplex PCR; TCRdb lists only in-frame clones, some missing. The sample lists over 120,000 clones, 92% occurring once. Points on this clone: The antigen remains unidentified.

The sequencing used peripheral blood, collected 28 days after the second AZD1222 dose. The source is an adult who received the AZD1222 COVID-19 vaccine.

Here the CDR3 DNA reads TGTGCCAGCAGCAGATCGACAGGCTCCTACAATGAGCAGTTCTTC. It encodes CASSRSTGSYNEQFF. The V and J genes are TRBV7-3 and TRBJ2-1; weak D call: TRBD1 (6 bases). The germline gives CDR1 SGHTA, CDR2 FQGTGA. The CDR3 is 15 residues long. The ends were cut back, 5 bases at V and 0 bases at J, with 11 bases in the middle. Full variable domain (remainder filled in from reference TRBV7-3 and TRBJ2-1): GAGVSQTPSNKVTEKGKYVELRCDPISGHTALYWYRQSLGQGPEFLIYFQGTGAADDSGLPNDRFFAVRPEGSVSTLKIQRTERGDSAVYLCASSRSTGSYNEQFFGPGTRLTVL.